The clone carrying this T cell receptor (beta chain) was seen at least ten times. Its antigen is undetermined. A second PCR, run for about 6 to 12 cycles, used a sample-barcoded 5' primer plus a J-beta primer mix. TCRdb passed the 5' RACE reads through MiXCR, listing each CDR3 protein once. The sample holds some 790,000 distinct CDR3 sequences; under 30% are singletons and the top ten take roughly a sixth. The record originates from a study of blood T cells in healthy people across ages. Study-wide results and caveats: Unknown donor CMV status possibly confounded expanded clonotype changes. Naive CD4+ cell counts and diversity both ran higher in long-lived than in aged donors.

Isolation yielded PBMCs, at least 6.5 million per sample, in every case. This receptor was identified in a woman older than 75 in good health. Sequenced input: blood.

The DNA of the CDR3 is TGTGCCAGCAGTAGAGCTAGCGGGGCTAAGACCCAGTACTTC. Translation gives CASSRASGAKTQYF. The rearrangement uses TRBV6-5 and TRBJ2-5; 9 bases line up with TRBD2. V shed 5 bases and J 6 bases; nucleotides not matched to a gene: 7. There are 14 residues in the CDR3. Germline values: CDR1 MNHEY, CDR2 SVGAGI.